The 13 T cell receptor beta chains presented below share a single source sample, sequenced in a study of shared clonotypes between healthy human individuals (dated by TCRdb to about 2020). The library was obtained by the immunoSEQ multiplex PCR assay. In TCRdb, the immuneACCESS table is reduced to in-frame sequences with V and J assigned. These tables do not hold every clone; where another copy was compared, an unresolved V gene accounts for under half, and the others remain unexplained. The sample table holds millions of clones, of which about 92% were seen once. Clones ranked in the top ten supply 0.14% of the sample. Material for sequencing was naive CD4+ T cells sorted from blood. In the paper's terms, the cell subset or site label means: CD45RA+ positively selected. All receptors come from a man between 18 and 29 years old in good health.

Notes on this clone: The sample contains more than one DNA sequence encoding this CDR3. The chain uses TRBV7-9 and TRBJ2-7; 9 nucleotides agree with TRBD1. Per germline, CDR1 SEHNR and CDR2 FQNEAQ (reference sequence). The length of the CDR3 is 14 residues. Trimming at V came to 3 bases and at J to 3 bases, leaving 3 bases not matched to a gene. The CDR3 region is CASSLGQGDYEQYF. CDR3 nucleotide sequence: TGTGCCAGCAGCTTGGGACAGGGTGACTACGAGCAGTACTTC. The whole variable domain, filled in from reference TRBV7-9 and TRBJ2-7, reads DTGVSQNPRHKITKRGQNVTFRCDPISEHNRLYWYRQTLGQGPEFLTYFQNEAQLEKSRLLSDRFSAERPKGSFSTLEIQRTEQGDSAMYLCASSLGQGDYEQYFGPGTRLTVT.

This chain uses TRBV19 with TRBJ2-1, with TRBD1 matching over 11 bases. Germline V lookup: CDR1 LNHDA, CDR2 SQIVND (reference sequence). The ends lost 6 bases at V and 9 bases at J; junction bases unmatched: 7. This CDR3 contains 14 residues. The DNA of the CDR3 is TGTGCCAGTAGGGGACAGGGGGTTTTGGGTGAGCAGTTCTTC. The encoded protein is CASRGQGVLGEQFF. Full variable domain (missing parts from reference TRBV19 and TRBJ2-1): DGGITQSPKYLFRKEGQNVTLSCEQNLNHDAMYWYRQDPGQGLRLIYYSQIVNDFQKGDIAEGYSVSREKKESFPLTVTSAQKNPTAFYLCASRGQGVLGEQFFGPGTRLTVL.

V is TRBV7-8 and J is TRBJ1-3; perhaps TRBD1 as D (5 bases). This CDR3 region has 16 residues. Germline assignment: CDR1 SGHVS and CDR2 FQNEAQ. Trimming took 5 bases from V and 3 from J, leaving 17 bases between them. The CDR3 DNA is TGTGCCAGCAGCATATTTAACGGGGGAGTTGGAAACACCATATATTTT. Translating gives CASSIFNGGVGNTIYF. Using reference TRBV7-8 and TRBJ1-3 for the parts outside the CDR3, the full variable domain is GAGVSQSPRYKVAKRGQDVALRCDPISGHVSLFWYQQALGQGPEFLTYFQNEAQLDKSGLPSDRFFAERPEGSVSTLKIQRTQQEDSAVYLCASSIFNGGVGNTIYFGEGSWLTVV.

The chain is built from TRBV12-5 and TRBJ2-7, with a tentative D call TRBD2 (5 bases). Germline V gene data show CDR1 as LGHNT and CDR2 as FRNRAP. This CDR3 has 15 amino acids. With 3 bases removed from V and 5 bases from J, the gap between germline ends came to 17 bases. The CDR3 loop reads CASGLLGSPRDEQYF. In DNA form, the CDR3 reads TGTGCTAGTGGTTTATTAGGGAGCCCTAGAGACGAGCAGTACTTC.

With respect to this clone: This CDR3 is also generated by other DNA sequences in the sample. The chain is built from TRBV18 and TRBJ2-1; 11 nucleotides line up with TRBD2. The CDR3 contains 15 residues. Per the germline V gene, CDR1 is KGHSH and CDR2 is LQKENI. Unmatched junction bases numbered 6, after V lost 1 base and J lost 10 bases. The CDR3 is CASSPRTSGSGEQFF. DNA for the CDR3: TGTGCCAGCTCACCACGCACTAGCGGGAGCGGAGAGCAGTTCTTC.

Here the CDR3 reads CASKRDGQETQYF. Here the CDR3 DNA reads TGTGCCAGCAAGCGGGACGGACAAGAGACCCAGTACTTC. J is TRBJ2-5 and V is TRBV2; 7 bases map to TRBD2. The CDR3 is 13 amino acids. The junction had 4 bases not matched to a gene; V was cut back by 7 bases and J by 2 bases. From germline, CDR1 is SNHLY and CDR2 FYNNEI.

This chain joins TRBV7-9 and TRBJ2-1, with 9 positions matching TRBD1. V lost 3 bases to trimming and J lost 9 bases; unmatched junction nucleotides: 6. CDR1 and CDR2 (germline): SEHNR, FQNEAQ (reference sequence). The CDR3 is made up of 14 amino acids. The CDR3 protein is CASSLGQGDGEQFF. CDR3 nucleotide sequence: TGTGCCAGCAGCTTGGGACAGGGTGACGGTGAGCAGTTCTTC. The full variable domain, completed using reference TRBV7-9 and TRBJ2-1, is DTGVSQNPRHKITKRGQNVTFRCDPISEHNRLYWYRQTLGQGPEFLTYFQNEAQLEKSRLLSDRFSAERPKGSFSTLEIQRTEQGDSAMYLCASSLGQGDGEQFFGPGTRLTVL.

This chain uses TRBV10-1 with TRBJ2-7; maybe TRBD1 (6 bases). The V gene lost 6 bases and the J gene lost 4 bases, with 13 bases spanning the gap. The CDR3 consists of 13 residues. Germline V CDR1 and CDR2: WNHNN, SYGVQD (reference sequence). As DNA, the CDR3 is TGCGCCAGCAGCACCGGGACACGTTACGAGCAGTACTTC. This codes for CASSTGTRYEQYF.

The chain has TRBV19 and TRBJ2-3; tentative D call: TRBD2 (6 bases). Per the germline V gene, CDR1 is LNHDA and CDR2 is SQIVND (reference sequence). This CDR3 has 15 residues. The V end lost 3 bases, the J end lost 5 bases, and 15 bases lay between the germline ends. The CDR3 is CASSIFAGWGDTQYF. As DNA, the CDR3 is TGTGCCAGTAGTATTTTCGCGGGATGGGGAGATACGCAGTATTTT.

The V and J genes are TRBV28 and TRBJ1-5, with 7 nucleotides matching TRBD1. In germline, CDR1 is MDHEN, CDR2 SYDVKM. V dropped 9 bases and J dropped 3; count of bases not matched to a gene: 11. The CDR3 runs 15 residues. This CDR3 is CASDPGQKFNQPQHF. DNA of the CDR3: TGTGCCAGTGACCCGGGACAGAAGTTCAATCAGCCCCAGCATTTT.

The chain is built from TRBV10-3 and TRBJ2-7, with D unresolved. The CDR3 is made up of 13 amino acids. Germline V gene data show CDR1 as ENHRY and CDR2 as SYGVKD. V was shortened by 0 bases and J by 7 bases, with 10 bases between the two germline ends. Here the CDR3 DNA reads TGTGCCATCAGTGAGTCCCAAGTCGAAGAGCAGTACTTC. The encoded protein is CAISESQVEEQYF.

The chain employs TRBV5-1 and TRBJ1-1; D is undetermined. V lost 0 bases to trimming and J lost 2 bases, with 8 bases between them. CDR3 size: 14 residues. Germline values: CDR1 SGHRS, CDR2 YFSETQ. As DNA, the CDR3 is TGCGCCAGCAGCTTGGGGCTGACAAACACTGAAGCTTTCTTT. This gives the protein CASSLGLTNTEAFF.

This chain uses TRBV19 with TRBJ1-6; D is unresolved. The CDR3 is made up of 13 amino acids. With 7 bases removed from V and 0 bases from J, the gap between germline ends came to 4 bases. The germline gives CDR1 LNHDA, CDR2 SQIVND (reference sequence). The CDR3 region has the DNA TGTGCCAGTACGGGCTCCTATAATTCACCCCTCCACTTT. Translation gives CASTGSYNSPLHF.